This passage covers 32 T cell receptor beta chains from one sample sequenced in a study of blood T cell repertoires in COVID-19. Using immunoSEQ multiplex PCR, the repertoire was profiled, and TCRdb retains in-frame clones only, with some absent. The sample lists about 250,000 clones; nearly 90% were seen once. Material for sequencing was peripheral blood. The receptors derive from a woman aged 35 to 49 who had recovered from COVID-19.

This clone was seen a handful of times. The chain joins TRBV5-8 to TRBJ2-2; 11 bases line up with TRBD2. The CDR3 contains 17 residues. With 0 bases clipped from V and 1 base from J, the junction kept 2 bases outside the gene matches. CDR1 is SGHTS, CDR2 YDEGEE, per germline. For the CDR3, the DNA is TGTGCCAGCAGCTTGGGAACTAGCGGGAGGAACACCGGGGAGCTGTTTTTT. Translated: CASSLGTSGRNTGELFF. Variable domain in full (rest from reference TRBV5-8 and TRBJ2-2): EAGVTQSPTHLIKTRGQQATLRCSPISGHTSVYWYQQALGLGLQFLLWYDEGEERNRGNFPPRFSGRQFPNYSSELNVNALELEDSALYLCASSLGTSGRNTGELFFGEGSRLTVL.

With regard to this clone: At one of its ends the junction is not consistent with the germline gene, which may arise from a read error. The CDR3 spells CASSPRSEGF. In DNA form, the CDR3 reads TGCGCCAGCAGCCCCCGGTCGGAGGGCTTC. The chain recombines TRBV4-3 with TRBJ1-2, with unresolved D. CDR1 and CDR2 from the germline V gene are LGHNA and YSLEER. CDR3 length: 10 residues.

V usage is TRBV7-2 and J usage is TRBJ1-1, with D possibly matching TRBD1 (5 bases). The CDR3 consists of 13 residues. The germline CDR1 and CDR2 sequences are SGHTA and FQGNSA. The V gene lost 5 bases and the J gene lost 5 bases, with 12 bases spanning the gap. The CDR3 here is CASSLGAGTEAFF. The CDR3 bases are TGTGCCAGCAGCCTAGGGGCAGGGACTGAAGCTTTCTTT.

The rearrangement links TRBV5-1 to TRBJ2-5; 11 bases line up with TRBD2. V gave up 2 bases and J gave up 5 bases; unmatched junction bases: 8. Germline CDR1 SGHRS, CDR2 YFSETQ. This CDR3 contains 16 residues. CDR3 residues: CASSFTSGSYVETQYF. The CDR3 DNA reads TGCGCCAGCAGCTTCACTAGCGGGAGCTATGTTGAGACCCAGTACTTC.

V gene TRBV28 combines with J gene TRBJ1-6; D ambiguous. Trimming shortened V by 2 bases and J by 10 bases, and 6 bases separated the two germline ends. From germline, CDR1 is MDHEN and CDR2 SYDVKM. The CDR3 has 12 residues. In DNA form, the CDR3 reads TGTGCCAGCAGTTTAGCGGAGTCACCCCTCCACTTT. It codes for CASSLAESPLHF.

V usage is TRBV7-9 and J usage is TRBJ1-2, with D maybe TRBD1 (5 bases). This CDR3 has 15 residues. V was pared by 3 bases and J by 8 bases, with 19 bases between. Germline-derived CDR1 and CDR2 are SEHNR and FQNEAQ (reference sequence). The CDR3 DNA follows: TGTGCCAGCAGCTTTACCGGGACGGGGGGTGGAGGCTACACCTTC. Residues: CASSFTGTGGGGYTF.

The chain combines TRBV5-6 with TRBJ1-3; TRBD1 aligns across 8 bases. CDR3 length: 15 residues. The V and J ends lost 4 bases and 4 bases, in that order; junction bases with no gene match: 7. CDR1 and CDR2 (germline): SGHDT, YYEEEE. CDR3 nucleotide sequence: TGTGCCAGCAGCGTAAGGACAGGGCTCGGAAACACCATATATTTT. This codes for CASSVRTGLGNTIYF.

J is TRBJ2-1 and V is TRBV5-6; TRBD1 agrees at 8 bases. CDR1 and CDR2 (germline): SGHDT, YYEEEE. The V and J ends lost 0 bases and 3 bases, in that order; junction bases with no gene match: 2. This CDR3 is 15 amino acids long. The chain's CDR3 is CASSLVQGVYNEQFF. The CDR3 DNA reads TGTGCCAGCAGCTTGGTACAGGGGGTCTACAATGAGCAGTTCTTC.

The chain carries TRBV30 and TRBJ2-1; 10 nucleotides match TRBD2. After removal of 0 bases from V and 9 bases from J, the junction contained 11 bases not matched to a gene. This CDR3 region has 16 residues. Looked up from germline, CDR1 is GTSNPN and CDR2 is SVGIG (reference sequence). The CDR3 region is CAWSVLSAGGRVEQFF. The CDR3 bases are TGTGCCTGGAGTGTACTCTCAGCGGGGGGGCGTGTTGAGCAGTTCTTC.

CDR3: CASSKEGQGSNQPQHF. The CDR3 bases are TGTGCCAGCAGCAAAGAGGGACAGGGAAGCAATCAGCCCCAGCATTTT. This chain joins TRBV21-1 and TRBJ1-5; the D segment call TRBD1 is taken from the table without a DNA check. TRBV21-1 is shown as a pseudogene. This CDR3 has 16 amino acids.

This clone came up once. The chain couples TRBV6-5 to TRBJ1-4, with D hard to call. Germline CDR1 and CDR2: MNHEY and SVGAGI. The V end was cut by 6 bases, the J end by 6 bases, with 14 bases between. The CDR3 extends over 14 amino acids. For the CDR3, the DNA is TGTGCCAGCAGGCCTGTGGGCATTGATGAAAAACTGTTTTTT. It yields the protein CASRPVGIDEKLFF.

CDR3 loop: CASSLYNRDRATEAFF. For the CDR3, the DNA is TGTGCCAGCAGTTTATACAACCGGGACAGGGCCACTGAAGCTTTCTTT. The rearrangement links TRBV27 to TRBJ1-1; 9 bases map to TRBD1. V was clipped by 1 base and J by 4 bases; unmatched bases: 7. Germline assignment: CDR1 MNHEY and CDR2 SMNVEV (reference sequence). The CDR3 runs to 16 residues.

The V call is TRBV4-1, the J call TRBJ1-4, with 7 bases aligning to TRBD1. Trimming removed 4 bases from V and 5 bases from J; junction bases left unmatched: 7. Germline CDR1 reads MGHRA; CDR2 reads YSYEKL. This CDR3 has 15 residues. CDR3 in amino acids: CASSRTGAANEKLFF. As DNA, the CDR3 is TGCGCCAGCAGCCGAACAGGGGCCGCGAATGAAAAACTGTTTTTT.

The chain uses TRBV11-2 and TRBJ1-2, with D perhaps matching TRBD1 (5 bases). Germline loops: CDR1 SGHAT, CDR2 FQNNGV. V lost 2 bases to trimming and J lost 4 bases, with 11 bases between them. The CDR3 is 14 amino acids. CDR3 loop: CASSLSREGYGYTF. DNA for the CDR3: TGTGCCAGCAGCTTATCCAGGGAGGGCTATGGCTACACCTTC.

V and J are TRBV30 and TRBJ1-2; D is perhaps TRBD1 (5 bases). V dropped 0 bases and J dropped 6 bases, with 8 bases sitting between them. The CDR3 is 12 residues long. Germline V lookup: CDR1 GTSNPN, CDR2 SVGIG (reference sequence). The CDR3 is CAWSVQGDGYTF. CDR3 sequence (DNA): TGTGCCTGGAGTGTACAAGGGGATGGCTACACCTTC.

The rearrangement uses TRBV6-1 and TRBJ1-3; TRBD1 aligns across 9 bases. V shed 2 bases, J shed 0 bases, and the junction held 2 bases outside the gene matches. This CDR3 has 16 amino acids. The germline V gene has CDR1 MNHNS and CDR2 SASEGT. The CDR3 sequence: CASSEWTGVSGNTIYF. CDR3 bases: TGTGCCAGCAGTGAATGGACAGGGGTCTCTGGAAACACCATATATTTT.

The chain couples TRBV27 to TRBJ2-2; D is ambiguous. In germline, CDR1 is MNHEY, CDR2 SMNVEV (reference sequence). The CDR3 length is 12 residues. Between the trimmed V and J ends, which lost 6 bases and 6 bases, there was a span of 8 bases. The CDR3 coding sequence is TGTGCCAGCAGGAAAGCTCCCGGGGAGCTGTTTTTT. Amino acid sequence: CASRKAPGELFF.

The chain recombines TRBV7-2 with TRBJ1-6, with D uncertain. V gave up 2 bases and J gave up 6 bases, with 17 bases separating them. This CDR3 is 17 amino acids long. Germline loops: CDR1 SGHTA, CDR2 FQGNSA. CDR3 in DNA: TGTGCCAGCAGCTTAATTACGGGTGGAGGCTTTAATTCACCCCTCCACTTT. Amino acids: CASSLITGGGFNSPLHF.

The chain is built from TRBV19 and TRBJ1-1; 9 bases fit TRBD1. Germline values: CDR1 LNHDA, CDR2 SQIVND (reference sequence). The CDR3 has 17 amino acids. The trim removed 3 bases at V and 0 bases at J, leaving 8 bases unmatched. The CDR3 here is CASSIIRGQGLNTEAFF. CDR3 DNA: TGTGCCAGTAGTATTATCAGGGGACAGGGTCTGAACACTGAAGCTTTCTTT.

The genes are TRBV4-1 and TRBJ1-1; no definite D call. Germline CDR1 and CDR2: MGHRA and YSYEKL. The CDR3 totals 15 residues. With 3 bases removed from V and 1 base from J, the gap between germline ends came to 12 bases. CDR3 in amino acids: CASSQSKGANTEAFF. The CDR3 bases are TGCGCCAGCAGCCAGTCTAAGGGAGCGAACACTGAAGCTTTCTTT.

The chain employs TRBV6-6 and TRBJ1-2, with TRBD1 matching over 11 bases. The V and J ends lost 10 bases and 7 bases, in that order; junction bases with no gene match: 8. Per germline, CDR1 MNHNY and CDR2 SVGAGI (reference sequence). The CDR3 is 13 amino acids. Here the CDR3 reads CATGPGQGVGYTF. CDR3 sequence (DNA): TGTGCCACCGGACCGGGACAGGGGGTTGGCTACACCTTC.

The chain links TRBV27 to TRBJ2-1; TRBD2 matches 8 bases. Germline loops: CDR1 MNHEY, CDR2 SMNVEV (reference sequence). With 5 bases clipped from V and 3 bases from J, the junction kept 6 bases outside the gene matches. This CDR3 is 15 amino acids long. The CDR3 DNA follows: TGTGCCAGCAGTCTCGGGGGGGCCAACTACAATGAGCAGTTCTTC. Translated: CASSLGGANYNEQFF.

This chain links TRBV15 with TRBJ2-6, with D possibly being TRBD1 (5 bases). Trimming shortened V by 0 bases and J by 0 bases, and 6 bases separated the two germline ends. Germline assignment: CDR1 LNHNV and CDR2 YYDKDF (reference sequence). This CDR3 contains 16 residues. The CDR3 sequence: CATSREDSSGANVLTF. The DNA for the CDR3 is TGTGCCACCAGCAGAGAAGACAGCTCTGGGGCCAACGTCCTGACTTTC.

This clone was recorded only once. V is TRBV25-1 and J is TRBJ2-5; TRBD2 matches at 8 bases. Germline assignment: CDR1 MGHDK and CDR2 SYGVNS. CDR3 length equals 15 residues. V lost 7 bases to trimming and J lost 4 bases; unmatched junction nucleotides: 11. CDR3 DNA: TGTGCCAGCAAAAGCGGGGGAGAATTTAGAGAGACCCAGTACTTC. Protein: CASKSGGEFRETQYF. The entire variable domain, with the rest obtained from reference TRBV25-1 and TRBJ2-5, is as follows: EADIYQTPRYLVIGTGKKITLECSQTMGHDKMYWYQQDPGMELHLIHYSYGVNSTEKGDLSSESTVSRIRTEHFPLTLESARPSHTSQYLCASKSGGEFRETQYFGPGTRLLVL.

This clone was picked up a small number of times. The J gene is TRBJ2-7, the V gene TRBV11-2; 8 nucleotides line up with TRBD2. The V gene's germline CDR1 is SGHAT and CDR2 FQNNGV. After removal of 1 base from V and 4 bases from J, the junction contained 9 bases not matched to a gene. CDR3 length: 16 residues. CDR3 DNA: TGTGCCAGCAGCTTAGGGGTCGGGAGGGCCGTGTACGAGCAGTACGTC. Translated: CASSLGVGRAVYEQYV.

The CDR3 DNA reads as TGCGCCAGCAGCCAAGCCGTTCTAGCGGGGGAGTCAAAGTACTTC. Its translation is CASSQAVLAGESKYF. V usage is TRBV4-1 and J usage is TRBJ2-7, with 10 bases that match TRBD2. CDR3 length: 15 amino acids. Germline V gives CDR1 MGHRA, CDR2 YSYEKL. The J segment lost 11 bases and the V segment lost 1 base, leaving 11 bases of the junction unmatched.

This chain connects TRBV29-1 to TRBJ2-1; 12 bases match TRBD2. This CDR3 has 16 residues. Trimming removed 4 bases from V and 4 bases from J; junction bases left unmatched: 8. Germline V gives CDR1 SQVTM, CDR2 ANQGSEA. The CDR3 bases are TGCAGCGTTGGGTTTCTAGCGGGAGGGGAATACAATGAGCAGTTCTTC. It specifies CSVGFLAGGEYNEQFF.

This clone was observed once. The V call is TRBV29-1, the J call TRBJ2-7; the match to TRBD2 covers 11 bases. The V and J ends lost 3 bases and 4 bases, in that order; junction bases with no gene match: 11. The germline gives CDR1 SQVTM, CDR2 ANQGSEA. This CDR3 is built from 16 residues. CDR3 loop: CSVDGLAGGQIYEQYF. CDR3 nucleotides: TGCAGCGTTGACGGCCTAGCGGGGGGTCAAATTTACGAGCAGTACTTC.

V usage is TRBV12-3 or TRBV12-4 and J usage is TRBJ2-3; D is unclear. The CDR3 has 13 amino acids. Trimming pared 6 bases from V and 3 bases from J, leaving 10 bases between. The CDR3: CASSLVRTDTQYF. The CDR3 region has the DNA TGTGCCAGCAGCCTAGTCAGAACAGATACGCAGTATTTT.

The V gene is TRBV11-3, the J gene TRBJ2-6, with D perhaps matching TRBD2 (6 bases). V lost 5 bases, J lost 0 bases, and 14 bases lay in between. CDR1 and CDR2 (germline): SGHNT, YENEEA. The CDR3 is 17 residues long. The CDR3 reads CASSPGPGGSGANVLTF. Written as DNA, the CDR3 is TGTGCCAGCAGCCCCGGGCCCGGGGGCTCTGGGGCCAACGTCCTGACTTTC.

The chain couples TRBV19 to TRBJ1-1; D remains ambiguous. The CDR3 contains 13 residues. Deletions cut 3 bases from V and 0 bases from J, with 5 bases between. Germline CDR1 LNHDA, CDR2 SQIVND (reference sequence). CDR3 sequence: CASSIALNTEAFF. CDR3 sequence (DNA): TGTGCCAGTAGTATTGCGTTGAACACTGAAGCTTTCTTT.

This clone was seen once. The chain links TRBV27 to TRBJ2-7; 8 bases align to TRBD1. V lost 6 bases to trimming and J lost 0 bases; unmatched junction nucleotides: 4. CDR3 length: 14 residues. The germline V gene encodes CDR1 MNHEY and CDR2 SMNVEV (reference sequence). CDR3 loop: CASSRGTGSYEQYF. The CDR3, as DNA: TGTGCCAGCAGCCGGGGGACAGGCTCCTACGAGCAGTACTTC.